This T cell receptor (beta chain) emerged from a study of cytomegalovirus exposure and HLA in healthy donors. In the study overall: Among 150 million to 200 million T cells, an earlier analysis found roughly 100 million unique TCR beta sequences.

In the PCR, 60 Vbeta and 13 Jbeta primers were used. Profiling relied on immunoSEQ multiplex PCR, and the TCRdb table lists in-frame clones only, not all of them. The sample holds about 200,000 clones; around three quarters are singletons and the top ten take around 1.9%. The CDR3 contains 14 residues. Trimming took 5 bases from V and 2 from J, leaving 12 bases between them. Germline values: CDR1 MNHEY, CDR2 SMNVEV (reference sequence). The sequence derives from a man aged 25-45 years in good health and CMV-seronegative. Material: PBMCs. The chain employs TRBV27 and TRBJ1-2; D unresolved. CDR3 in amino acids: CASSSPERNYGYTF. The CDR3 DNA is TGTGCCAGCAGTAGCCCGGAGAGGAACTATGGCTACACCTTC.